The 16 T cell receptor beta chains reported below all come from one sample, sequenced in a study of regulatory T cells in long-lasting Graves disease. Time point of the sample: persistent/refractory GD, antithyroid drugs over 5 years with positive TRAb. TCR sequences were obtained from RNA taken from PBMCs. Arm-PCR of CDR3 regions with iRepertoire HTBI primers generated TCR beta libraries. TCRdb re-called the multiplex PCR reads with MiXCR, one entry per CDR3 protein. Of approximately 380,000 distinct CDR3 sequences in the sample, under 25% are singletons; the top ten hold under 25%. Here the sequenced sample was peripheral blood mononuclear cells (PBMCs), taken when the disease was refractory, from a patient treated with antithyroid drugs. All receptors derive from a female donor with Graves disease.

The gene calls are TRBV7-8 and TRBJ2-1, with TRBD2 identical over 14 bases. This CDR3 region has 16 residues. V was pared by 6 bases and J by 9 bases, with 10 bases of the junction left unmatched. CDR1 is SGHVS and CDR2 is FQNEAQ in the germline V gene. For the CDR3, the DNA is TGTGCCAGCAGTTTCATGACTAGCGGGAGGGCCCGTGAGCAGTTCTTC. Translated: CASSFMTSGRAREQFF.

About this clonotype: A much larger clone lies a single base off, so this may be a read error. V usage is TRBV6-1 and J usage is TRBJ1-4, with 7 bases identical to TRBD1. V shed 6 bases and J 9 bases; nucleotides not matched to a gene: 10. The CDR3 totals 14 residues. Germline assignment: CDR1 MNHNS and CDR2 SASEGT. CDR3 nucleotide sequence: TGTGCCAGCAGGGCGACAGGGCAGCATAAAAAACTGTTTTTT. This sequence encodes CASRATGQHKKLFF.

This clonotype has a handful of counts. The gene calls are TRBV28 and TRBJ2-4; the D gene could be TRBD1 or TRBD2 (7 bases each). V lost 3 bases and J lost 4, with 28 bases in between. Germline V gene lookup returns CDR1 MDHEN and CDR2 SYDVKM. CDR3 length: 20 amino acids. CDR3 region: CASSFRVGGRTGSAKNIQYF. The CDR3 nucleotides read TGTGCCAGCAGTTTTAGGGTGGGGGGGCGGACAGGATCGGCTAAAAACATTCAGTACTTC.

The chain uses TRBV24-1 and TRBJ2-7; D remains unclear. V was shortened by 4 bases and J by 9 bases, with 15 bases between the two germline ends. The CDR3 runs to 13 residues. The V gene's germline CDR1 is KGHDR and CDR2 SFDVKD. The CDR3 DNA follows: TGTGCCACCAGTGACCCCGACCCTGACGGGCAGTACTTC. Its translation is CATSDPDPDGQYF.

This chain joins TRBV30 and TRBJ2-3; 8 nucleotides match TRBD1. This CDR3 has 13 amino acids. Germline CDR1 is GTSNPN and CDR2 is SVGIG (reference sequence). With V trimmed by 7 bases and J by 4 bases, 7 bases remained unmatched. Here the CDR3 reads CAYGQGWPDTQYF. The CDR3 bases are TGTGCCTATGGACAGGGATGGCCAGATACGCAGTATTTT.

This clonotype was detected only a few times. The rearrangement uses TRBV29-1 and TRBJ2-7; 9 positions agree with TRBD1. Germline V gives CDR1 SQVTM, CDR2 ANQGSEA. V gave up 5 bases and J gave up 1 base; unmatched junction bases: 3. There are 13 residues in the CDR3. In DNA, the CDR3 is TGCAGCGTTCTCGGGACAGGGTCCTACGAGCAGTACTTC. Its translation is CSVLGTGSYEQYF.

This clonotype appeared many times. The V call is TRBV5-1, the J call TRBJ2-2, with D uncertain. In germline, CDR1 is SGHRS, CDR2 YFSETQ. CDR3 length: 11 residues. V lost 3 bases, J lost 7 bases, and 4 bases lay in between. CDR3 sequence (DNA): TGCGCCAGCAGCTGGCACGGGGAGCTGTTTTTT. Protein sequence: CASSWHGELFF.

This clonotype was detected many times. This sequence joins TRBV29-1 and TRBJ1-1; D is uncertain. V was trimmed by 5 bases and J by 3 bases, leaving 4 bases between them. CDR1 is SQVTM, CDR2 ANQGSEA, per germline. This CDR3 has 10 amino acids. The CDR3 sequence is CSVLDTEAFF. CDR3 nucleotides: TGCAGCGTTTTGGACACTGAAGCTTTCTTT.

The chain links TRBV30 to TRBJ1-5; 9 nucleotides line up with TRBD1. V shed 1 base and J 5 bases; nucleotides not matched to a gene: 6. The CDR3 runs to 15 residues. Germline V gene data show CDR1 as GTSNPN and CDR2 as SVGIG (reference sequence). CDR3 region: CAWSAGDRVDQPQHF. The CDR3 nucleotides read TGTGCCTGGAGTGCAGGGGACAGGGTGGATCAGCCCCAGCATTTT.

This clonotype was counted many times. This chain joins TRBV2 and TRBJ2-5; unclear D gene. Trimming left V 4 bases short and J 5 bases short, with 8 bases between. CDR3 length equals 12 residues. In germline, CDR1 is SNHLY, CDR2 FYNNEI. CDR3 bases: TGTGCCAGCAGTGCGGATATGGAGACCCAGTACTTC. This gives the protein CASSADMETQYF.

The table lists this clonotype with a few counts. A much larger clone lies one base from this, so it may be a read error. V and J are TRBV2 and TRBJ2-7, with a possible D match to TRBD2 (6 bases). The CDR3 runs 15 residues. Germline V gene data show CDR1 as SNHLY and CDR2 as FYNNEI. The CDR3 DNA sequence: TGTGCCAGCAGTGAAGGACGGGAGAGATCCTGCGAGCAGTACTTC. Protein product: CASSEGRERSCEQYF.

This clonotype was picked up many times. V and J are TRBV7-2 and TRBJ2-7; 13 nucleotides agree with TRBD2. CDR3 length equals 13 residues. Trimming took 3 bases from V and 13 from J; bases not matched to a gene: 6. Germline loops: CDR1 SGHTA, CDR2 FQGNSA. The CDR3 region has the DNA TGTGCCAGCAGCTTCGGACTAGCGGGAGCTATTTACTTC. As protein: CASSFGLAGAIYF.

This clonotype was seen just once. The chain carries TRBV3-1 and TRBJ2-7; 8 bases align to TRBD2. CDR1 is LGHDT, CDR2 YNNKEL, per germline (reference sequence). The J segment lost 0 bases and the V segment lost 4 bases, leaving 5 bases of the junction unmatched. The CDR3 consists of 15 residues. Here the CDR3 reads CASSPTGGASYEQYF. Written as DNA, the CDR3 is TGTGCCAGCAGCCCAACCGGGGGGGCCTCCTACGAGCAGTACTTC.

In the case of this clonotype: As the CDR3 is not closed by the conserved phenylalanine or tryptophan, this likely results from a read error. The chain combines TRBV6-2 or TRBV6-3 with TRBJ1-1; TRBD1 might be the D (5 bases). This CDR3 is 17 amino acids long. Deletions cut 5 bases from V and 1 base from J, with 20 bases between. The germline gives CDR1 MNHEY, CDR2 SVGEGT. DNA of the CDR3: TGTGCCAGCAGTGAATTGCCCTACGGGGGGAGGAACACTGAAGCTTTCTCT. Translated: CASSELPYGGRNTEAFS.

V is TRBV6-2 or TRBV6-3 and J is TRBJ1-1; 10 nucleotides line up with TRBD1. Per the germline V gene, CDR1 is MNHEY and CDR2 is SVGEGT. The CDR3 totals 16 residues. The J segment lost 3 bases and the V segment lost 4 bases, leaving 8 bases of the junction unmatched. Here the CDR3 reads CASSFSWDRGDTEAFF. DNA of the CDR3: TGTGCCAGCAGTTTTAGCTGGGACAGGGGAGACACTGAAGCTTTCTTT.

This clonotype was observed a few times. The DNA of the CDR3 is TGCAGTGCTGGGGACAGGGTGGGGGAGACCCAGTACTTC. Translation gives CSAGDRVGETQYF. The V call is TRBV20-1, the J call TRBJ2-5; TRBD1 aligns across 9 bases. V was pared by 5 bases and J by 5 bases, with 6 bases of the junction left unmatched. This CDR3 region has 13 residues. From germline, CDR1 is DFQATT and CDR2 SNEGSKA (reference sequence).